Detailed here is one T cell receptor (beta chain). The antigen it recognizes is unknown. No base quality values were provided; no much bigger clone lies one nucleotide off. Libraries were built with 5' RACE. The listed sequencing device is NextSeq 500. The TCR library protocol attached a unique molecular identifier to each TCR cDNA molecule to allow correction of PCR and sequencing errors. In the original analysis: TCR identification, UMI-based error correction and CDR3 extraction were performed with Decombinator tools. Expanded TCRs were defined as those above a frequency of 2 per 1,000, corresponding to the top 1% of the tumor frequency distribution. Renyi diversity was computed with the R vegan package after each repertoire had been subsampled 100 times to 5,000 TCRs. CDR3 similarity networks were constructed using string-kernel similarity of amino acid triplets, with links drawn between CDR3s whose pairwise similarity was above 0.82. TCRdb applied fastp at Q25 and MiXCR to the public reads, then kept only in-frame beta chains. Records with the same CDR3 protein are collapsed into one entry carrying the most frequent genes and DNA. The V and J calls and clone size are TCRdb's, not the authors'. In all, the sample holds about 92,000 distinct CDR3 sequences, and 12% of those were seen once. In total, the top ten clones hold about two fifths of the sample.

The time point label, as the study defines it: sample taken at primary tumor resection. Donors were over 60 patients with early-stage, untreated non-small cell lung cancer from the lung TRACERx cohort. Whole RNA extracted from tumor and nontumor lung tissue, or from cryopreserved PBMC samples, was used for TCR sequencing without cell sorting. Only patients with enough RNA available from two or more tumor regions were chosen for TCR sequencing. The data derive from a study of spatial heterogeneity in lung cancer (dated by TCRdb to 2018 to 2020). Study-wide context: Beta-chain transcripts were consistently detected in greater numbers than alpha-chain transcripts, which likely reflects a higher abundance of beta-chain transcripts. In the raw uncorrected reads, each unique combination of TCR and UMI appeared on average more than ten times. In non-small cell lung cancer, the study made a quantitative comparison of TCR alpha and beta repertoires among multiple tumor regions, matched nontumor lung and blood. TCR repertoire features were related to nonsynonymous mutation counts determined by whole-exome sequencing of tumor tissue. Both alpha and beta chains were TCR-sequenced in roughly 200 tumor regions, around 64 matched nontumor lung samples and around 54 PBMC samples obtained at surgery.

The study at large found these results: Additional single-cell paired TCR alpha and beta sequencing was considered necessary to confirm, at a functional level, the hypothesis that regional TCRs recognize regional mutations. Ubiquitous expanded tumor TCRs showed up in blood more often at tumor resection than at routine follow-up.

V is pruned by 3 bases and J by 9 bases, leaving 9 bases of the junction without a gene match. The CDR1 and CDR2 encoded by the germline V gene are SGHAT and FQNNGV. The CDR3 starts with the cysteine, ends with the phenylalanine, and has 15 residues. This entry keeps only the CDR3 DNA: 45 bases, framed from base 1. This receptor chain uses TRBV11-2 and TRBJ2-1, and 9 junction bases match TRBD2. This TCR derives from a male donor with early-stage non-small cell lung cancer. This specimen was PBMCs, taken at surgery. The nucleotide sequence reads as follows: TGTGCCAGCAGCTTGGATGGCGGGGGGGCGGTTGAGCAGTTCTTC. Translation gives CASSLDGGGAVEQFF.